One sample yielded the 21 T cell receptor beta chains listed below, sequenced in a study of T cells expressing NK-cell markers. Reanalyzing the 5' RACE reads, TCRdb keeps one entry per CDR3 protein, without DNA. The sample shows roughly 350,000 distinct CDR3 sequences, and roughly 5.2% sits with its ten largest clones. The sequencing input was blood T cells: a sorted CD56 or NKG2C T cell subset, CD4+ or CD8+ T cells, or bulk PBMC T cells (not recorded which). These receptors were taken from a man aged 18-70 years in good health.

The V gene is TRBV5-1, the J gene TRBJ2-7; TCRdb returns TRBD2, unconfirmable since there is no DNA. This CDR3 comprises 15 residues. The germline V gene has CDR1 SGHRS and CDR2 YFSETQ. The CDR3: CASGTGPRGSYEQYF.

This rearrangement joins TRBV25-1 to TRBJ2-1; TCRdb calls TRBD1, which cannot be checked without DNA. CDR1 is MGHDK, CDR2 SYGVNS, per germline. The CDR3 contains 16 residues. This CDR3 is CASSELTGTGDNEQFF.

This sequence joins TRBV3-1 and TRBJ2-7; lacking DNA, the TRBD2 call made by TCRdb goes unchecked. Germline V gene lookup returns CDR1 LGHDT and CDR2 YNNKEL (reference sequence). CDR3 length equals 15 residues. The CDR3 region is CASSQEASGRSEQYF.

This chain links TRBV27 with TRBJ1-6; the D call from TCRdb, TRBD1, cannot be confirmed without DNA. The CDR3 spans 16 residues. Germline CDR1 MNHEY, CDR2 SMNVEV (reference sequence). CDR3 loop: CASSYRGALFNSPLHF.

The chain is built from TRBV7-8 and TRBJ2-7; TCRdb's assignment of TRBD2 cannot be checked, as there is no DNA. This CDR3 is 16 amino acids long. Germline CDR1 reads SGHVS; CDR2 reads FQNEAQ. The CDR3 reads CASSTRGGGNSYEQYF.

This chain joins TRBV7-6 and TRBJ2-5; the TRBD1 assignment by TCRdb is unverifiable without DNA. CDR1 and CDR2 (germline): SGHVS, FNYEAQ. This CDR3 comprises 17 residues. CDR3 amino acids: CASSLEAGGALGETQYF.

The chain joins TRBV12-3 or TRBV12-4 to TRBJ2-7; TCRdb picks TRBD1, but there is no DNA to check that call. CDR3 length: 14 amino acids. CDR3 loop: CASTNRGGAYEQYF.

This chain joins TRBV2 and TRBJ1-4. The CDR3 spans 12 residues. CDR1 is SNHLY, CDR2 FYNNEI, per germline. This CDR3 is CASKPTAEKLFF. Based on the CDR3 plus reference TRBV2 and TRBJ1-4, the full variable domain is EPEVTQTPSHQVTQMGQEVILRCVPISNHLYFYWYRQILGQKVEFLVSFYNNEISEKSEIFDDQFSVERPDGSNFTLKIRSTKLEDSAMYFCASKPTAEKLFFGSGTQLSVL.

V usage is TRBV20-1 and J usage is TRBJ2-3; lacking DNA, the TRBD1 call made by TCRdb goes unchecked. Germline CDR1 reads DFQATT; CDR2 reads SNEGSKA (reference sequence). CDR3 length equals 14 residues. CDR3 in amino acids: CSARSGGPGSTQYF.

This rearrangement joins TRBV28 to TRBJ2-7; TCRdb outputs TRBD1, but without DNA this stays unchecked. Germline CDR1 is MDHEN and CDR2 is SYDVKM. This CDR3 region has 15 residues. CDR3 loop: CASRTYGTGGYEQYF.

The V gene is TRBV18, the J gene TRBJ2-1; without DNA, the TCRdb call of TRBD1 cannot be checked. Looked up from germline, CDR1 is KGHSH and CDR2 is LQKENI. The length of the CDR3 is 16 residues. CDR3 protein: CASHPRQGVSYNEQFF.

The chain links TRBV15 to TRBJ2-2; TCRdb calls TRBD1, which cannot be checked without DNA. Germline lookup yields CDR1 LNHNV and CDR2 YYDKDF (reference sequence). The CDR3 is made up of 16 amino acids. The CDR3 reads CATSSTDRGRTGELFF.

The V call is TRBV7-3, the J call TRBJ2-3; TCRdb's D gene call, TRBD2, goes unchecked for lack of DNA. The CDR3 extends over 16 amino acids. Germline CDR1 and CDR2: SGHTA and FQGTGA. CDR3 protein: CASSLKSGGAGYTQYF.

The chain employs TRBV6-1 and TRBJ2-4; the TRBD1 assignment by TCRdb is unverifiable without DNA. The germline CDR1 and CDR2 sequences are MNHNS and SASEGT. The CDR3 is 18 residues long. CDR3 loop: CASSRQGLSLEAKNIQYF.

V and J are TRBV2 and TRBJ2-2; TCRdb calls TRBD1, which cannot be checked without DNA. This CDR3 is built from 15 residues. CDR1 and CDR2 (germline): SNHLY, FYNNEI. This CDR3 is CASRRQGGVTGELFF. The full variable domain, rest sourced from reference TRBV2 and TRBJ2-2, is EPEVTQTPSHQVTQMGQEVILRCVPISNHLYFYWYRQILGQKVEFLVSFYNNEISEKSEIFDDQFSVERPDGSNFTLKIRSTKLEDSAMYFCASRRQGGVTGELFFGEGSRLTVL.

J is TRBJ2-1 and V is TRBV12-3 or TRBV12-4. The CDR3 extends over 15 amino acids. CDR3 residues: CASSRTQGAPTSTFF.

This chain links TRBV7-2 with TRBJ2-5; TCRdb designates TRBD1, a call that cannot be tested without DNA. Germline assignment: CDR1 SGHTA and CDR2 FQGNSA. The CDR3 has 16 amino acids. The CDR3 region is CASRLAGGLSLETQYF.

The CDR3 protein is CASSLSENYGYTF. The J gene is TRBJ1-2, the V gene TRBV5-1. The CDR3 contains 13 residues. Germline V gene lookup returns CDR1 SGHRS and CDR2 YFSETQ.

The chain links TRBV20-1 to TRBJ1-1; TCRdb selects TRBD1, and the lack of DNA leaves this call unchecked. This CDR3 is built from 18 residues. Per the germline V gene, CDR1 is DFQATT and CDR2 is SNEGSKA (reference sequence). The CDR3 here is CSARDRSWGRLMDTEAFF.

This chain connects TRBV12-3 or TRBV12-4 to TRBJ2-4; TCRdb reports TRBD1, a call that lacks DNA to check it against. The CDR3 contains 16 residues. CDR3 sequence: CASSFWGAKAKNIQYF.

The CDR3 region is CASSSAFSGESTDTQYF. This sequence joins TRBV5-1 and TRBJ2-3; TCRdb's assignment of TRBD2 cannot be checked, as there is no DNA. The CDR3 spans 17 residues. Germline V gene sequence: CDR1 SGHRS, CDR2 YFSETQ.